Below, 5 T cell receptor beta chains from the same sample are listed, as sequenced in a study of prognosis after radiotherapy for stage I lung cancer. From genomic DNA, two-round multiplex PCR was used to amplify TCR beta CDR3. Primers specific to each TRBV and TRBJ gene drove first-round PCR. A single record per CDR3 protein comes from TCRdb applying MiXCR to the multiplex PCR reads. The data show about 13,000 distinct CDR3 sequences, with 43% seen just once and approximately 40% held by the top ten. The specimen was PBMCs, collected before or after stereotactic body radiation therapy (not recorded which). These receptors all come from a donor over 45 with non-small cell lung cancer.

This clonotype was recorded at least ten times. CDR3 in amino acids: CASSFQTFSYNEQFF. In DNA, the CDR3 is TGCGCCAGCAGCTTTCAGACCTTCTCCTACAATGAGCAGTTCTTC. This chain uses TRBV5-1 with TRBJ2-1; D ambiguous. The ends were cut back, 2 bases at V and 0 bases at J, with 9 bases in the middle. Germline V gives CDR1 SGHRS, CDR2 YFSETQ. The CDR3 totals 15 residues.

The chain uses TRBV5-1 and TRBJ1-6; tentative D call: TRBD1 (6 bases). The CDR3 runs to 14 residues. Trimming left V 1 base short and J 6 bases short, with 8 bases between. Germline CDR1 is SGHRS and CDR2 is YFSETQ. The CDR3 nucleotides read TGCGCCAGCAGCTTGCGGGGGCCTAATTCACCCCTCCACTTT. Amino acids: CASSLRGPNSPLHF.

The chain combines TRBV6-2 or TRBV6-3 with TRBJ2-7; 11 nucleotides match TRBD1. The CDR3 has 15 amino acids. Germline V lookup: CDR1 MNHEY, CDR2 SVGEGT. The V gene end was trimmed by 6 bases and the J gene end by 5 bases; junction bases not matched to a gene: 9. Here the CDR3 DNA reads TGTGCCAGCAGCCTGGACAGGGGGCTTGTCGACGAGCAGTACTTC. It translates to CASSLDRGLVDEQYF.

Ten or more counts support this clonotype. The J gene is TRBJ2-3, the V gene TRBV5-1; no definite D call. The CDR3 has 16 amino acids. The germline gives CDR1 SGHRS, CDR2 YFSETQ. Trimming pared 0 bases from V and 1 base from J, leaving 12 bases between. CDR3 DNA sequence: TGCGCCAGCAGCTTGGATGTTGGGTTGGGCACAGATACGCAGTATTTT. It codes for CASSLDVGLGTDTQYF.

This clonotype showed up just a few times. The chain is built from TRBV5-4 and TRBJ2-2; 8 bases are a match to TRBD2. The germline V gene has CDR1 SGHNT and CDR2 YYREEE (reference sequence). With 4 bases clipped from V and 4 bases from J, the junction kept 6 bases outside the gene matches. The CDR3 sequence is 15 residues long. Here the CDR3 DNA reads TGTGCCAGCAGCACGCGGGGGGTGGGCACCGGGGAGCTGTTTTTT. Its protein product is CASSTRGVGTGELFF.